Following are 23 T cell receptor beta chains from one sample sequenced in a study of vaccination and CD4 T cells after COVID-19. What these receptors recognize is not known. Cultured CD4+ T cells had their DNA profiled by the Oncomine TCR Beta short-read assay. TCRdb passed the PCR reads through MiXCR, listing each CDR3 protein once. This table holds roughly 24,000 distinct CDR3 sequences, 58% found once. Noted treatment: approximately 9-day PBMC culture with coronavirus spike peptide pools or control peptides (ViraFEST assay). The sequenced sample consisted of CD4+ T cells from blood, cultured in vitro. The receptor set was obtained from a human donor who had recovered from COVID-19.

This clonotype was observed a few times. The rearrangement uses TRBV7-2 and TRBJ1-5, with D hard to call. Trimming left V 4 bases short and J 6 bases short, with 13 bases between. This CDR3 has 14 residues. Germline V gene sequence: CDR1 SGHTA, CDR2 FQGNSA. CDR3 in DNA: TGTGCCAGCAGCTCAGCCATCAGTGGTCAGCCCCAGCATTTT. Translating gives CASSSAISGQPQHF.

V is TRBV7-2 and J is TRBJ2-2; possibly TRBD2 for D (6 bases). V lost 0 bases and J 4 bases, leaving 12 bases between the germline ends. Germline V CDR1 and CDR2: SGHTA, FQGNSA. The CDR3 length is 16 residues. The chain's CDR3 is CASSLARGLPTGELFF. The CDR3 DNA sequence: TGTGCCAGCAGCTTAGCGCGGGGACTCCCCACCGGGGAGCTGTTTTTT.

CDR3 sequence (DNA): TGTGCCAGCAACCTACAGGGATTTAACTATGGCTACACCTTC. This gives the protein CASNLQGFNYGYTF. The chain couples TRBV6-2 or TRBV6-3 to TRBJ1-2, with D perhaps TRBD1 (6 bases). The V end was cut by 7 bases, the J end by 1 base, with 13 bases between. This CDR3 spans 14 amino acids. Germline V gene sequence: CDR1 MNHEY, CDR2 SVGEGT.

This clonotype was seen a handful of times. The chain employs TRBV27 and TRBJ1-1, with 11 bases aligning to TRBD1. Unmatched junction bases numbered 5, after V lost 6 bases and J lost 5 bases. CDR1 and CDR2 (germline): MNHEY, SMNVEV (reference sequence). The CDR3 runs to 14 residues. This CDR3 reads CASRGQGDLTEAFF. CDR3 nucleotides: TGTGCCAGCAGGGGACAGGGGGACCTTACTGAAGCTTTCTTT.

This clonotype has a handful of counts. The V gene is TRBV10-3, the J gene TRBJ1-1, with 8 positions matching TRBD1. The CDR3 runs to 16 residues. V shed 6 bases, J shed 1 base, and the junction held 10 bases outside the gene matches. Looked up from germline, CDR1 is ENHRY and CDR2 is SYGVKD. CDR3 in amino acids: CAIRANTGGSNTEAFF. CDR3 coding DNA: TGTGCCATCAGGGCAAATACAGGGGGATCGAACACTGAAGCTTTCTTT.

The V gene is TRBV6-5, the J gene TRBJ2-7; D is uncertain. The CDR3 runs 14 residues. V lost 2 bases to trimming and J lost 0 bases, with 8 bases between them. Germline CDR1 and CDR2: MNHEY and SVGAGI. The CDR3 loop reads CASSYRLPSYEQYF. The CDR3 DNA is TGTGCCAGCAGTTACAGACTTCCCTCCTACGAGCAGTACTTC.

The chain carries TRBV7-9 and TRBJ2-5; 11 nucleotides agree with TRBD1. There are 18 residues in the CDR3. Germline trimming cut 6 bases from V and 5 bases from J; bases unmatched to any gene: 17. Germline CDR1 reads SEHNR; CDR2 reads FQNEAQ (reference sequence). CDR3 protein: CASRPRLRDRGRWETQYF. In DNA, the CDR3 is TGTGCCAGCAGACCCCGCCTCCGGGACAGGGGGAGGTGGGAGACCCAGTACTTC.

The CDR3 loop is CAWSSQEASPLHF. The CDR3 DNA follows: TGTGCCTGGTCGAGCCAGGAGGCTTCACCCCTCCACTTT. The V call is TRBV30, the J call TRBJ1-6, with D uncertain. In germline, CDR1 is GTSNPN, CDR2 SVGIG (reference sequence). V was clipped by 5 bases and J by 9 bases, with 14 bases between them. CDR3 length equals 13 residues.

CDR3 protein: CASSVGTPTRDRNEKLFF. CDR3 nucleotide sequence: TGTGCCAGCAGCGTAGGGACACCTACGCGGGACAGGAATGAAAAACTGTTTTTT. This chain joins TRBV9 and TRBJ1-4; 8 bases match TRBD1. V shed 0 bases and J 5 bases; nucleotides not matched to a gene: 12. The germline V gene has CDR1 SGDLS and CDR2 YYNGEE. The length of the CDR3 is 18 residues.

The J gene is TRBJ1-1, the V gene TRBV19; D is perhaps TRBD1 (6 bases). CDR1 and CDR2 (germline): LNHDA, SQIVND (reference sequence). V lost 7 bases to trimming and J lost 1 base, with 16 bases between them. The CDR3 runs 15 residues. The CDR3 nucleotides are TGTGCCAGTATCCGGCCAGGGGCGGCGAACACTGAAGCTTTCTTT. It specifies CASIRPGAANTEAFF. The full variable domain, completed using reference TRBV19 and TRBJ1-1, is DGGITQSPKYLFRKEGQNVTLSCEQNLNHDAMYWYRQDPGQGLRLIYYSQIVNDFQKGDIAEGYSVSREKKESFPLTVTSAQKNPTAFYLCASIRPGAANTEAFFGQGTRLTVV.

The chain carries TRBV30 and TRBJ2-7; 7 bases fit TRBD1. Germline assignment: CDR1 GTSNPN and CDR2 SVGIG (reference sequence). The CDR3 runs 15 residues. Losses at the gene ends were 2 bases for V and 2 bases for J; bases not matched to a gene: 9. The CDR3 region is CAWSRRDRITYEQYF. In DNA form, the CDR3 reads TGTGCCTGGAGTAGACGGGACAGAATCACCTACGAGCAGTACTTC.

This clonotype came up a few times. This chain links TRBV7-9 with TRBJ1-2; unclear D gene. The CDR3 extends over 12 amino acids. Trimming took 7 bases from V and 4 from J, leaving 10 bases between them. The germline gives CDR1 SEHNR, CDR2 FQNEAQ (reference sequence). The DNA of the CDR3 is TGTGCCAGCAAGAGACTCATCTATGGCTACACCTTC. Its translation is CASKRLIYGYTF.

The rearrangement uses TRBV19 and TRBJ2-2; 7 bases map to TRBD1. V was pared by 3 bases and J by 5 bases, with 6 bases of the junction left unmatched. The germline V gene has CDR1 LNHDA and CDR2 SQIVND (reference sequence). The CDR3 covers 15 residues. The CDR3 DNA reads TGTGCCAGTAGTATGAAGGGGGCGAGGACCGGGGAGCTGTTTTTT. It encodes CASSMKGARTGELFF.

V is TRBV20-1 and J is TRBJ2-4; 10 bases match TRBD1. Losses at the gene ends were 3 bases for V and 4 bases for J; bases not matched to a gene: 6. Germline V gene data show CDR1 as DFQATT and CDR2 as SNEGSKA (reference sequence). The length of the CDR3 is 15 residues. The chain's CDR3 is CSARAAGQGKNIQYF. The CDR3 coding sequence is TGCAGTGCTAGGGCCGCGGGACAGGGGAAAAACATTCAGTACTTC.

The CDR3 is CASSNRDNEQFF. As DNA, the CDR3 is TGTGCCAGCTCCAACCGGGACAATGAGCAGTTCTTC. The chain has TRBV12-3 or TRBV12-4 and TRBJ2-1; D uncertain. CDR3 length: 12 residues. Trimming shortened V by 8 bases and J by 5 bases, and 10 bases separated the two germline ends.

This chain uses TRBV5-1 with TRBJ2-7, with 8 bases that match TRBD2. Germline-derived CDR1 and CDR2 are SGHRS and YFSETQ. The CDR3 is made up of 16 amino acids. V was clipped by 1 base and J by 0 bases; unmatched bases: 6. This CDR3 is CASSLRGTRSSYEQYF. The CDR3 nucleotides read TGCGCCAGCAGCTTGAGAGGGACTAGGAGCTCCTACGAGCAGTACTTC.

The J gene is TRBJ2-7, the V gene TRBV7-6; D is perhaps TRBD1 (6 bases). V was cut by 5 bases and J by 2 bases, with 19 bases left in between. The CDR3 loop spans 16 amino acids. Germline lookup yields CDR1 SGHVS and CDR2 FNYEAQ. CDR3 in amino acids: CASSPTHRARAYEQYF. The CDR3 bases are TGTGCCAGCAGCCCCACCCACAGGGCCCGAGCCTACGAGCAGTACTTC. The full variable domain, its missing parts supplied by reference TRBV7-6 and TRBJ2-7, is GAGVSQSPRYKVTKRGQDVALRCDPISGHVSLYWYRQALGQGPEFLTYFNYEAQQDKSGLPNDRFSAERPEGSISTLTIQRTEQRDSAMYRCASSPTHRARAYEQYFGPGTRLTVT.

The chain is built from TRBV19 and TRBJ2-1, with TRBD2 as a possible D gene (6 bases). CDR1 and CDR2 (germline): LNHDA, SQIVND (reference sequence). V gave up 4 bases and J gave up 9 bases, with 10 bases separating them. The CDR3 runs 12 residues. The CDR3 here is CASSKTSFEQFF. As DNA, the CDR3 is TGTGCCAGTAGTAAAACTAGCTTTGAGCAGTTCTTC.

CDR3 coding DNA: TGCAGTGCTAGAGAAAGGACAGGAGTGAACACTGAAGCTTTCTTT. Amino acids: CSARERTGVNTEAFF. The chain recombines TRBV20-1 with TRBJ1-1; 7 positions match TRBD1. Trimming cost V 0 bases and J 0 bases; bases outside gene matches: 4. Germline V CDR1 and CDR2: DFQATT, SNEGSKA (reference sequence). The CDR3 loop spans 15 amino acids.

The J gene is TRBJ1-1, the V gene TRBV30; D is unclear. CDR1 is GTSNPN and CDR2 is SVGIG in the germline V gene (reference sequence). Trimming removed 5 bases at V and 4 bases at J, with 11 bases between. The CDR3 totals 12 residues. The CDR3 reads CAWGRSGTEAFF. The CDR3 DNA reads TGTGCCTGGGGCAGATCGGGCACTGAAGCTTTCTTT.

The chain uses TRBV7-2 and TRBJ2-7, with a weak D call TRBD1 (5 bases). The germline gives CDR1 SGHTA, CDR2 FQGNSA. V lost 2 bases and J lost 3, with 11 bases in between. This CDR3 is 14 amino acids long. The CDR3 region has the DNA TGTGCCAGCAGCTTACGACAGTTCGGCTACGAGCAGTACTTC. Translation: CASSLRQFGYEQYF.

The V gene is TRBV28, the J gene TRBJ1-1; D is undetermined. V dropped 4 bases and J dropped 5 bases, with 5 bases sitting between them. The CDR3 is 11 amino acids. CDR1 MDHEN and CDR2 SYDVKM come from the germline V gene. CDR3 nucleotide sequence: TGTGCCAGCAGTTCGTTTACTGAAGCTTTCTTT. Residues: CASSSFTEAFF.

The rearrangement links TRBV29-1 to TRBJ2-7; 10 bases match TRBD2. The CDR3 is 14 residues long. Germline loops: CDR1 SQVTM, CDR2 ANQGSEA. V lost 6 bases and J lost 3; bases outside the gene matches: 8. The CDR3 region is CSVQLLAGSYEQYF. As DNA, the CDR3 is TGCAGCGTCCAGCTACTAGCGGGAAGCTACGAGCAGTACTTC.